This T cell receptor beta chain was captured in a study of OX40 agonist ivuxolimab in advanced cancers. Across the whole study: Patients receiving dose escalation had hepatocellular carcinoma, melanoma, renal cell or head and neck cancer. The study, taken as a whole, reports: Dosing at 0.1 to 3.0 mg/kg was accompanied by clonal expansion of CD4+ and CD8+ blood T cells by week 6. Low normalized T-cell clonal expansion was additionally recorded for some nonresponders. Mean expanded clone counts were higher in CD8+ than CD4+ T cells.

Germline V gene sequence: CDR1 MNHNS, CDR2 SASEGT. Trimming stripped 4 bases from V and 2 bases from J, with 6 bases between. The CDR3 consists of 13 residues. Produced via immunoSEQ multiplex PCR; TCRdb's table is partial and in-frame only. Of fewer than 40,000 clones listed, about nine tenths were seen once; the top ten hold 0.8% to 1%. In regard to this clone: The antigen is unknown.

The chain joins TRBV6-1 to TRBJ1-5, with D perhaps TRBD1 (5 bases). The sequence derives from an adult with an advanced solid tumor such as melanoma, head and neck, liver or kidney cancer. The sample in question was CD4+ or CD8+ T cells sorted from blood, obtained in a trial of the OX40 agonist ivuxolimab. The CDR3 nucleotides read TGTGCCAGCAGTGCGGGGGGCAATCAGCCCCAGCATTTT. Translated, it gives CASSAGGNQPQHF.